These T cell receptor beta chains were read from a single sample in a study of cytomegalovirus exposure and HLA in healthy donors. The protocol was immunoSEQ multiplex PCR, while the TCRdb copy is restricted to in-frame clones and leaves out a portion. The sample carries 150,000 or so clones, about three quarters recorded once. The specimen was PBMCs. The receptors derive from a woman between 50 and 59 years old in good health and CMV-seropositive. The CDR3 runs from the conserved cysteine through the conserved F or W. D genes are given only for firm matches. Clone size is given for some rows only: seen once, a few or many times, or a class if the clone is expanded.

D,V,size,J,DNA,CDR3
-,TRBV14,-,TRBJ1-2,TGTGCCAGCAGCCAGTTCGGGAATGGCTACACCTTC,CASSQFGNGYTF
-,TRBV29-1,-,TRBJ2-7,TGCAGCGTTGTGAGAGGGCTTGGGAACGAGCAGTACTTC,CSVVRGLGNEQYF
TRBD2,TRBV6-5,-,TRBJ2-7,TGTGCCAGCAGTCCAACTAGCGGGGGGGGGTACGAGCAGTACTTC,CASSPTSGGGYEQYF
-,TRBV5-4,-,TRBJ2-5,TGTGCCAGCAGCTTGCAACAAGAGACCCAGTACTTC,CASSLQQETQYF
-,TRBV27,-,TRBJ1-1,TGTGCCAGCAGTTTGGCAGATAAAACTGAAGCTTTCTTT,CASSLADKTEAFF
-,TRBV25-1,once,TRBJ2-6,TGTGCCAGCAGTGATGGACAGACTGCGGGCACTGGGGCCAACGTCCTGACTTTC,CASSDGQTAGTGANVLTF
-,TRBV18,-,TRBJ2-5,TGTGCCAGCTCACCGGAGAACAGGGTAAAAGAGACCCAGTACTTC,CASSPENRVKETQYF
-,TRBV6-1,-,TRBJ2-7,TGTGCCAGCAGTGAACGGCAGGGCTACGAGCAGTACTTC,CASSERQGYEQYF
-,TRBV23-1,-,TRBJ2-7,TGCGCCAGCAGTCAATCCCAATGGGCTCCAGGGGACGAGCAGTACTTC,CASSQSQWAPGDEQYF
TRBD1,TRBV6-1,-,TRBJ1-3,TGTGCCAGCAGACAAACAGGGGGGAAAAACACCATATATTTT,CASRQTGGKNTIYF
-,TRBV28,-,TRBJ2-5,TGTGCCAGCAGTTCGACGGGTCTCGGCGAGTACCAAGAGACCCAGTACTTC,CASSSTGLGEYQETQYF
-,TRBV27,-,TRBJ2-3,TGTGCCAGCAGCTCATTCAGGGGCACCCCAGATACGCAGTATTTT,CASSSFRGTPDTQYF
TRBD1,TRBV19,-,TRBJ1-1,TGTGCCAGTAGCCTCGAGCAAGAGGGACAGAGGGGGACTGAAGCTTTCTTT,CASSLEQEGQRGTEAFF
TRBD1,TRBV6-5,-,TRBJ2-2,TGTGCCAGCAGGGACAGGGAAACCGGGGAGCTGTTTTTT,CASRDRETGELFF
TRBD1,TRBV30,once,TRBJ1-5,TGTGCCTGGAGCGCCCTGGACAGGCGCAATCAGCCCCAGCATTTT,CAWSALDRRNQPQHF